This T cell receptor beta chain was sequenced during a study of PD-1 blockade in classical Hodgkin lymphoma. Time point denoted: cycle 4 day 1 (C4D1), after five to seven weeks of nivolumab. Every patient had relapsed following autologous stem cell transplantation, and cohorts differed in brentuximab vedotin exposure. Produced via immunoSEQ multiplex PCR; TCRdb's table is partial and in-frame only. The repertoire consists of 46,000 or so clones, with around 78% occurring once and the leading ten covering around 37%. This receptor was identified in a human donor with classical Hodgkin lymphoma. The sequenced sample was peripheral blood mononuclear cells (PBMCs), obtained before the fourth cycle of nivolumab.

The CDR3 region is CASSPTVDTQYF. DNA for the CDR3: TGTGCCAGCAGCCCGACAGTGGATACGCAGTATTTT. The J gene is TRBJ2-3, the V gene TRBV7-2; tentatively, D is TRBD1 (5 bases). V was cut by 5 bases and J by 6 bases, with 9 bases left in between. The CDR3 covers 12 residues. Germline CDR1 SGHTA, CDR2 FQGNSA.